This TCR beta chain stems from a study of blood T cell repertoires in COVID-19. Across the whole study: T cells, B-cell-depleted T cells, or PBMCs provided the cDNA or gDNA that served as material.

While infection was still active, Seattle patients were enrolled and then followed longitudinally. Original data processing: Amplified reference gene primers provided the basis for estimating nucleated cell counts. Repertoires were generated with immunoSEQ multiplex PCR, while TCRdb's copy carries only in-frame clones and drops some. V, J and clone size are taken as reported in that table, and D and trimming were inferred from the DNA itself. The sample carries 60,000 to 80,000 clones, around 80% recorded once. V lost 7 bases to trimming and J lost 4 bases; unmatched junction nucleotides: 9. The CDR3 totals 15 residues. CDR1 LNHDA and CDR2 SQIVND come from the germline V gene (reference sequence).

The chain uses TRBV19 and TRBJ2-3; 9 positions agree with TRBD1. This receptor was obtained from a man between 50 and 59 years old with COVID-19, enrolled during active disease. Sequencing was performed on peripheral blood. In DNA, the CDR3 is TGTGCCAGTACCGACAGGGGGAACCCAGCAGATACGCAGTATTTT. This encodes CASTDRGNPADTQYF.